This record looks at one T cell receptor beta chain sequence and its context. This entry belongs to a study of blood T cell repertoires in COVID-19. Overall study context: PBMCs, B-cell-depleted T cells, or T cells were the source of the cDNA or gDNA that made up the material.

This CDR3 is 16 amino acids long. The V gene's germline CDR1 is SGHTA and CDR2 FQGTGA. With 5 bases removed from V and 1 base from J, the gap between germline ends came to 15 bases. Source study methods: Estimation of nucleated cell counts was performed using reference gene primer amplification. This table comes from immunoSEQ multiplex PCR, and its TCRdb copy is limited to in-frame clones, with some not included. The V and J calls and clone size come from that table; D and trimming were worked out from the DNA. This sample has some 420,000 clones, with 80% to 90% found just once. The study drew participants aged roughly 18 to 95 years from roughly 25 US areas. All recovered Cohort 3 donors got two negative PCRs, got clearance, or saw symptom resolution.

V gene TRBV7-3 combines with J gene TRBJ2-1; a possible D gene is TRBD2 (6 bases). The specimen was PBMCs or T cells enriched from blood (not recorded which). The origin of this receptor is a man aged 25 to 40 who had recovered from COVID-19. CDR3 protein: CASSVRGTGSYNEQFF. For the CDR3, the DNA is TGTGCCAGCAGCGTAAGAGGGACTGGGTCCTACAATGAGCAGTTCTTC.